This T cell receptor (beta chain) was identified in a study of TIL therapy for anti-PD-1-resistant metastatic lung cancer. On the study more broadly: Progressing patients received lymphodepletion, expanded TIL infusion and IL-2. Median patient age was about 56, ranging roughly 35-75 years. Tumors carried a median about 1.6 non-synonymous mutations per megabase.

Time point noted: pre-treatment sample, taken before nivolumab and TIL therapy. The immunoSEQ assay was v3. Sequencing depth was approximately 2 million read pairs for survey level, roughly 4.5-6 million for deep. Assay used: immunoSEQ multiplex PCR; TCRdb lists only in-frame clones, some missing. The sample shows tens of thousands of clones, roughly 69% of them seen only once. V lost 3 bases and J lost 2; bases outside the gene matches: 2. Germline loops: CDR1 SGHNT, CDR2 YENEEA. The CDR3 is 14 residues long. The V call is TRBV11-3, the J call TRBJ2-3, with 7 bases aligning to TRBD1. Material: blood, obtained at baseline. The clonotype was recovered from a person aged 25 to 85 with non-small cell lung cancer. The CDR3 bases are TGTGCCAGCAGCTTTGACAGGGACACAGATACGCAGTATTTT. It codes for CASSFDRDTDTQYF.